The rows below give T cell receptor beta chains drawn from one sample of a study of radiotherapy plus CTLA-4 blockade in lung cancer. The method was immunoSEQ multiplex PCR; TCRdb's version includes in-frame clones alone and lacks a portion of them. The table lists about 38,000 clones, about 68% of them singletons. This material consisted of peripheral blood, taken from a patient treated with radiotherapy plus ipilimumab. The source of these receptors is a human donor with non-small cell lung cancer who had stable disease on radiotherapy plus ipilimumab. Each CDR3 is given without its conserved first and last residue. The order of the fields is CDR3 protein, J gene, V gene.

ASSATGGTEAF | TRBJ1-1 | TRBV5-1
ASSYSAGVGNTIY | TRBJ1-3 | TRBV6-6
ASSLAGHEKLF | TRBJ1-4 | TRBV7-8
ASSDPIRQASGSNEQF | TRBJ2-1 | TRBV6-1
ASTSLGQNTEAF | TRBJ1-1 | TRBV19
ASSWADRGQETQY | TRBJ2-5 | TRBV5-8
ASSFLGLAEETQY | TRBJ2-5 | TRBV7-2
ATLTGFSNEQF | TRBJ2-1 | TRBV6-1
ASSQASGTVLYEQY | TRBJ2-7 | TRBV4-3
ASRRIQETQY | TRBJ2-5 | TRBV2
SHIGQAHTYNEQF | TRBJ2-1 | TRBV29-1
ASSYTTGELF | TRBJ2-2 | TRBV7-9
ASSQAWVPGAAEKLF | TRBJ1-4 | TRBV4-3
ASLPQGFFGMNTEAF | TRBJ1-1 | TRBV5-1
ASSPGLETQY | TRBJ2-5 | TRBV7-7
ASSPLSGGPQETQY | TRBJ2-5 | TRBV18
ASSQDGGNEKLF | TRBJ1-4 | TRBV4-2
ASSPGGGRPTDTQY | TRBJ2-3 | TRBV5-1
ASSPKGMTGQPQH | TRBJ1-5 | TRBV18
ASSLQWTANSPLH | TRBJ1-6 | TRBV6-5
ASSLGVPGELF | TRBJ2-2 | TRBV5-6
ASSLDGLAGPGETQY | TRBJ2-5 | TRBV7-2
ASSTGPNMGYGYT | TRBJ1-2 | TRBV2
ASRTGTGDQPQH | TRBJ1-5 | TRBV25-1
VSRGQGTAYSPLH | TRBJ1-6 | TRBV19
ASSLGGIGQPQH | TRBJ1-5 | TRBV13
ASSRRQGDYNEQF | TRBJ2-1 | TRBV7-2
ASSTGVQVPDTQY | TRBJ2-3 | TRBV2
ASSDQGPDAQY | TRBJ2-3 | TRBV10-1
ASSRQGGTEAF | TRBJ1-1 | TRBV19
ASGTGGASHAIEQF | TRBJ2-1 | TRBV28
ASSLVGQGSYGYT | TRBJ1-2 | TRBV11-2
ASSGTSGGDGTQY | TRBJ2-3 | TRBV2
ASRLHFGRGQETQY | TRBJ2-5 | TRBV4-1
ASGQTELEQF | TRBJ2-1 | TRBV19
ASSRPGRNSNQPQH | TRBJ1-5 | TRBV18
ASSLDVRQPNTEAF | TRBJ1-1 | TRBV5-1
ASSLISLYEQY | TRBJ2-7 | TRBV5-1
ASSRGVEDTEAF | TRBJ1-1 | TRBV5-1
AIQGVTGELF | TRBJ2-2 | TRBV6-5